The subject of this entry is one TCR beta chain. The data originate from a study of blood T cell repertoires in COVID-19. About the research overall: Sites across the United States, Italy and Spain contributed samples from acute and convalescent COVID-19. T cells, B-cell-depleted T cells, or PBMCs provided the cDNA or gDNA that served as material.

CDR3 size: 15 residues. Deletions cut 0 bases from V and 10 bases from J, with 14 bases between. The germline gives CDR1 SGHRS, CDR2 YFSETQ. Under the authors' procedure: Estimated nucleated cell counts came from reference gene primer amplification. TCRdb keeps only in-frame clones here, not all; method: immunoSEQ multiplex PCR. The V and J calls and clone size come from that table; D and trimming were worked out from the DNA. The sample lists more than 250,000 clones; around 88% were seen once. This TCR was sampled from a woman aged 45 to 65 with acute or convalescent COVID-19. This sequence joins TRBV5-1 and TRBJ1-6; no definite D call. The specimen was peripheral blood. The CDR3 region has the DNA TGCGCCAGCAGCTTGGCCGTAGGATTGGGCTCACCCCTCCACTTT. It yields the protein CASSLAVGLGSPLHF.